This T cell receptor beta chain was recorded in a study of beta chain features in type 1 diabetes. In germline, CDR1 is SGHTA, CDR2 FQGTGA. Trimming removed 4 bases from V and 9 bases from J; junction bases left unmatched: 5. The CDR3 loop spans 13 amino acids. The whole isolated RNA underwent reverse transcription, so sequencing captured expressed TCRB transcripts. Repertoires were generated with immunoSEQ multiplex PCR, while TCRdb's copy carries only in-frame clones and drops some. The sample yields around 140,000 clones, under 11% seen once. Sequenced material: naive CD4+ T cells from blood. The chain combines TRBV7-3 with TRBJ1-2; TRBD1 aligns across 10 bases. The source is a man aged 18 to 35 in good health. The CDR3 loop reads CASSSTGGISYTF. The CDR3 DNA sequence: TGTGCCAGCAGCTCGACAGGGGGCATTAGCTACACCTTC.